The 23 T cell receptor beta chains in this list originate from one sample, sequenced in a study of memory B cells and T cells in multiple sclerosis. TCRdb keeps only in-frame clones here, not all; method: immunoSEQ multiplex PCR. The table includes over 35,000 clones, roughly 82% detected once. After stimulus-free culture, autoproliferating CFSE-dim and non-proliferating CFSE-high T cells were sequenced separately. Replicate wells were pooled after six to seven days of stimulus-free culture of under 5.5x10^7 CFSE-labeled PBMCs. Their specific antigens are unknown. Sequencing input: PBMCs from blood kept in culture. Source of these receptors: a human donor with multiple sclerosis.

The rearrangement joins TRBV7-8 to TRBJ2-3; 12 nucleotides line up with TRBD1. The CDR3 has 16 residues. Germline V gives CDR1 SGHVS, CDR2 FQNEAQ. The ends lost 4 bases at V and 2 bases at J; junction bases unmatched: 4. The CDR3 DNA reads TGTGCCAGCAGCTGGCCGGGACAGGGGGCCACAGATACGCAGTATTTT. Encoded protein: CASSWPGQGATDTQYF.

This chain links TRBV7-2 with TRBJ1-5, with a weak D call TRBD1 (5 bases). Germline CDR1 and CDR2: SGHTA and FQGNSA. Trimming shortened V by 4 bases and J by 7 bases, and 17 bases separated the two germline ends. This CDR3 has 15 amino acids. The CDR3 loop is CASSSSGGSGQPQHF. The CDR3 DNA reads TGTGCCAGCAGCTCATCGGGGGGATCCGGGCAGCCCCAGCATTTT.

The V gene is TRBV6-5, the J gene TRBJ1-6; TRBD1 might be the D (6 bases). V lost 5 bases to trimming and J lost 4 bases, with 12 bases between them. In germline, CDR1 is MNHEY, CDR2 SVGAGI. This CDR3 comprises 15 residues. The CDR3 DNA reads TGTGCCAGCAGTCGGCAGGACAGTTATAATTCACCCCTCCACTTT. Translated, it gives CASSRQDSYNSPLHF.

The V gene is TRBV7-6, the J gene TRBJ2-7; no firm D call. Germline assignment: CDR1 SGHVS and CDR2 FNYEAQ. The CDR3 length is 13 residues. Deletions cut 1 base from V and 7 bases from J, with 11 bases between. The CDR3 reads CASSLGLVGEQYF. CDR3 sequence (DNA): TGTGCCAGCAGCTTAGGACTCGTCGGGGAGCAGTACTTC.

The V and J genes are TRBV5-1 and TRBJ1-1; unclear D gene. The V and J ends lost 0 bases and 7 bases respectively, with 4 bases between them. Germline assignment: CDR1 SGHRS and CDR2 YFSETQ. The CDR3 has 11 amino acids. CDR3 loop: CASSLDGEAFF. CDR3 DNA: TGCGCCAGCAGCTTGGATGGTGAAGCTTTCTTT. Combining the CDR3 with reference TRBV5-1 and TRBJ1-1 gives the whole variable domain KAGVTQTPRYLIKTRGQQVTLSCSPISGHRSVSWYQQTPGQGLQFLFEYFSETQRNKGNFPGRFSGRQFSNSRSEMNVSTLELGDSALYLCASSLDGEAFFGQGTRLTVV.

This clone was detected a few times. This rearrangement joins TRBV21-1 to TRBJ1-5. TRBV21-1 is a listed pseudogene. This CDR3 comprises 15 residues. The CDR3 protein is CASRIGAGSNQPQHF. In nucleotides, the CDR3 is TGTGCCAGCAGGATCGGAGCGGGTTCCAATCAGCCCCAGCATTTT.

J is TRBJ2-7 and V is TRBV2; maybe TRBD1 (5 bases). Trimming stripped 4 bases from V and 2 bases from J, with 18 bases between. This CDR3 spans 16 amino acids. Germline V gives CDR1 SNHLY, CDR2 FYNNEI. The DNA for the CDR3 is TGTGCCAGCAGTGTAGTCCCGGCGAGACAGCCCTACGAGCAGTACTTC. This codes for CASSVVPARQPYEQYF.

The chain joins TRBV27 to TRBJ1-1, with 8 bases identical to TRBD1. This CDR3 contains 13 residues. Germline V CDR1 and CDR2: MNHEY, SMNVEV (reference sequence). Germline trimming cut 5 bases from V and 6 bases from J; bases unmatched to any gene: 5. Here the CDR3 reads CASSIGQGAEAFF. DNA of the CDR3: TGTGCCAGCAGTATTGGACAGGGCGCTGAAGCTTTCTTT.

Here the CDR3 reads CAWSRQNTGELFF. The CDR3 bases are TGTGCCTGGAGTAGACAGAACACCGGGGAGCTGTTTTTT. This rearrangement joins TRBV30 to TRBJ2-2; no definite D call. The CDR3 spans 13 residues. V lost 2 bases, J lost 1 base, and 5 bases lay in between. Germline CDR1 reads GTSNPN; CDR2 reads SVGIG (reference sequence).

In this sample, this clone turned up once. The CDR3 here is CASSPTKCCGSGGYTF. The CDR3 DNA reads TGTGCCAGCAGCCCCACGAAGTGTTGCGGGAGTGGTGGCTACACCTTC. This chain uses TRBV14 with TRBJ1-2; no clear D gene. Between the trimmed V and J ends, which lost 4 bases and 7 bases, there was a span of 22 bases. The CDR3 length is 16 residues. The germline V gene has CDR1 SGHDN and CDR2 FVKESK. Full variable domain (rest looked up from reference TRBV14 and TRBJ1-2): EAGVTQFPSHSVIEKGQTVTLRCDPISGHDNLYWYRRVMGKEIKFLLHFVKESKQDESGMPNNRFLAERTGGTYSTLKVQPAELEDSGVYFCASSPTKCCGSGGYTFGSGTRLTVV.

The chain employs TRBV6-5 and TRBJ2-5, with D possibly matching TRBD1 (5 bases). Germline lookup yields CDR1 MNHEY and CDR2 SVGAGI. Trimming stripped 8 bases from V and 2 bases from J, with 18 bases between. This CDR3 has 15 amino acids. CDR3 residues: CASGRGAHGQETQYF. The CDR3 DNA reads TGTGCCAGCGGCCGTGGGGCGCACGGACAAGAGACCCAGTACTTC.

CDR3 sequence (DNA): TGTGCCAGCAGCCCCTCCGGACCGAATTCTAACTATGGCTACACCTTC. As protein: CASSPSGPNSNYGYTF. V usage is TRBV9 and J usage is TRBJ1-2; D not certain. The CDR3 covers 16 residues. CDR1 is SGDLS and CDR2 is YYNGEE in the germline V gene. V gave up 4 bases and J gave up 0 bases, with 16 bases separating them.

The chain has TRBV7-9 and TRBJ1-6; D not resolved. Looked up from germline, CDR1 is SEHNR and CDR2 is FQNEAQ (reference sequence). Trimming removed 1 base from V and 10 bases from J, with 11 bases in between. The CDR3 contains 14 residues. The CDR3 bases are TGTGCCAGCAGCTTAGTTCGGGTTGGGTCACCCCTCCACTTT. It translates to CASSLVRVGSPLHF.

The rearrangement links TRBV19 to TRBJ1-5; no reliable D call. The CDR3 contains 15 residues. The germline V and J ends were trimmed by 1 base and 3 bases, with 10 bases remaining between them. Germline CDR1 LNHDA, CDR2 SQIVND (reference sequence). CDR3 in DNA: TGTGCCAGTAGTATAGGCAGTAGATCCAATCAGCCCCAGCATTTT. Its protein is CASSIGSRSNQPQHF.

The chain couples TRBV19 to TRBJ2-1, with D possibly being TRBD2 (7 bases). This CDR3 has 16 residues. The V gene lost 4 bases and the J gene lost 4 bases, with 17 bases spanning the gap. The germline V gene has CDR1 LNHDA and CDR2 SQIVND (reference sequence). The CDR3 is CASSNRRGARYNEQFF. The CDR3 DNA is TGTGCCAGTAGTAACCGACGGGGGGCAAGGTACAATGAGCAGTTCTTC.

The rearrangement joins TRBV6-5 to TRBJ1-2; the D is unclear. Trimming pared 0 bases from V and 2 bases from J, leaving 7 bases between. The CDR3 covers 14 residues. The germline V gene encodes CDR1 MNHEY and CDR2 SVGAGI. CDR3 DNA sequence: TGTGCCAGCAGTTACTCTGGCAAAAACTATGGCTACACCTTC. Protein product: CASSYSGKNYGYTF.

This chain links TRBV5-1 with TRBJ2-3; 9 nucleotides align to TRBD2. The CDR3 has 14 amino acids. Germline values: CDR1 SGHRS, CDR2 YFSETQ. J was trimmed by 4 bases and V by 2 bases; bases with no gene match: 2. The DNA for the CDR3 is TGCGCCAGCAGCTTCGAGCGGGGGGCAGATACGCAGTATTTT. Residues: CASSFERGADTQYF.

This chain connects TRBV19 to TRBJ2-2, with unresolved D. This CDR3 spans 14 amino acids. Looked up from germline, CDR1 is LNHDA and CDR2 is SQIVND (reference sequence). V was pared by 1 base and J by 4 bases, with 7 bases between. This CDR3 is CASSIGSATGELFF. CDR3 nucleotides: TGTGCCAGTAGTATAGGTTCCGCCACCGGGGAGCTGTTTTTT.

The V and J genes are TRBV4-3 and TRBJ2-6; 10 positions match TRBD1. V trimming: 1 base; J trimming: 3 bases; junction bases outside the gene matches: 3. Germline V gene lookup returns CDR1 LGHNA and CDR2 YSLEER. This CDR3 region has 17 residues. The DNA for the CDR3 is TGCGCCAGCAGCCAAGTAGGGACAGGGGATGGGGCCAACGTCCTGACTTTC. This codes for CASSQVGTGDGANVLTF.

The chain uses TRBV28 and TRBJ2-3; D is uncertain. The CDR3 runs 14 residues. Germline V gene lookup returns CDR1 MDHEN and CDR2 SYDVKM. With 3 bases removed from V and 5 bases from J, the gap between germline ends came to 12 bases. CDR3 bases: TGTGCCAGCAGTTTCGGCCCGCCGGGAGATACGCAGTATTTT. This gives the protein CASSFGPPGDTQYF.

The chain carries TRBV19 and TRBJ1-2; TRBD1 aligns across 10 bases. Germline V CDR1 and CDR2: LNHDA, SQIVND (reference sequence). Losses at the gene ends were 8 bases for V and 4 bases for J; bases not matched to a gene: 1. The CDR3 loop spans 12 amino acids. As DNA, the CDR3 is TGTGCCAGTGGGGACAGGGGCTATGGCTACACCTTC. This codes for CASGDRGYGYTF.

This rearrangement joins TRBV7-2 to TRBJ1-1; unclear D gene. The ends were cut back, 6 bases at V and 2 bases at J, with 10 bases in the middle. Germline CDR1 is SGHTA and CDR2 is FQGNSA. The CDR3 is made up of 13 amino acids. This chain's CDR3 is CASRRHLNTEAFF. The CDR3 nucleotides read TGTGCCAGCAGACGACACCTCAACACTGAAGCTTTCTTT.

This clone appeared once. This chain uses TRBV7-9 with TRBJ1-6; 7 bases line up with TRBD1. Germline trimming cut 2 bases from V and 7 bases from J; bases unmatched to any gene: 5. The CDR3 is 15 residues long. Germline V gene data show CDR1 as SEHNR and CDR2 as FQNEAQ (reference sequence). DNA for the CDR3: TGTGCCAGCAGCTTAACGGCAGGGGGAAATTCACCCCTCCACTTT. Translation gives CASSLTAGGNSPLHF.